The 14 T cell receptor beta chains below were found in one sample sequenced in a study of blood T cells in healthy people across ages. For the second PCR, which ran for roughly 7 to 11 cycles, a sample-barcoded 5' primer and a J-beta primer mix were used. Each CDR3 protein gets one entry after TCRdb re-called the 5' RACE reads with MiXCR. The sample comprises roughly 2 million distinct CDR3 sequences, about 50% of which are singletons, and around 2.1% rests with the top ten. Sequencing was performed on blood. These receptors all come from a woman in her thirties or forties in good health.

The V gene is TRBV20-1, the J gene TRBJ2-4; perhaps D is TRBD1 or TRBD2 (5 bases each). The J call could be wrong; TRBJ2-5 is a better fit for the DNA end. The CDR3 length is 13 residues. Germline V CDR1 and CDR2: DFQATT, SNEGSKA (reference sequence). CDR3 bases: TGCAGTGCTAGAAAGGGACCTATGGAGACCCAGTACTTC. Translation: CSARKGPMETQYF.

A few counts support this clonotype. This chain connects TRBV21-1 to TRBJ2-7. The J call could be wrong; TRBJ2-5 is a better fit for the DNA end. TRBV21-1 is given as a pseudogene. The CDR3 spans 11 residues. CDR3 nucleotide sequence: TGTGCCAGCAGCAAAATTTCGACCCAGTACTTC. This translates into CASSKISTQYF.

This clonotype was detected ten times or more. As DNA, the CDR3 is TGTGCCATCAGTGATACTGCCGATACGCAGTATTTT. Amino acids: CAISDTADTQYF. The gene calls are TRBV10-3 and TRBJ2-3; D not resolved. The CDR3 length is 12 residues. CDR1 is ENHRY and CDR2 is SYGVKD in the germline V gene. Trimming removed 3 bases from V and 6 bases from J, with 7 bases in between.

Of note for this clonotype: A junction boundary mismatches the germline segment, possibly from a read error. The chain couples TRBV11-2 to TRBJ1-2; D is uncertain. Per germline, CDR1 SGHAT and CDR2 FQNNGV. This CDR3 has 13 residues. The CDR3 spells CAGSPQANYGYTF. CDR3 in DNA: TGTGCCGGCAGCCCCCAGGCTAACTATGGCTACACCTTC.

The chain recombines TRBV9 with TRBJ2-5; D gene uncertain. The CDR3 has 13 amino acids. From germline, CDR1 is SGDLS and CDR2 YYNGEE. V was pared by 3 bases and J by 5 bases, with 11 bases between. In DNA form, the CDR3 reads TGTGCCAGCAGCGGAGTTAGCCCGGAGACCCAGTACTTC. It codes for CASSGVSPETQYF.

The rearrangement links TRBV6-5 to TRBJ2-7; tentatively, D is TRBD1 (5 bases). With 7 bases removed from V and 0 bases from J, the gap between germline ends came to 10 bases. Germline V gives CDR1 MNHEY, CDR2 SVGAGI. The CDR3 extends over 13 amino acids. CDR3 in amino acids: CASMGLPSYEQYF. CDR3 nucleotides: TGTGCCAGCATGGGGCTTCCCTCCTACGAGCAGTACTTC.

J is TRBJ1-2 and V is TRBV20-1; no clear D gene. Trimming took off 3 bases at V and 1 base at J, with 9 bases between the two ends. The length of the CDR3 is 13 residues. CDR1 DFQATT and CDR2 SNEGSKA come from the germline V gene (reference sequence). The CDR3 DNA follows: TGCAGTGCTAGCACCGGACTTAACTATGGCTACACCTTC. Amino acids: CSASTGLNYGYTF.

This clonotype was counted between two and nine times. This chain joins TRBV27 and TRBJ2-3; 10 bases agree with TRBD2. With V trimmed by 3 bases and J by 4 bases, 7 bases remained unmatched. The CDR3 runs to 16 residues. In germline, CDR1 is MNHEY, CDR2 SMNVEV (reference sequence). The CDR3 DNA sequence: TGTGCCAGCAGTTTGCTTCCTAGCGGGGGTGCAGATACGCAGTATTTT. Encoded protein: CASSLLPSGGADTQYF.

The chain joins TRBV15 to TRBJ2-1, with 7 bases aligning to TRBD2. The CDR3 is made up of 15 amino acids. The V gene's germline CDR1 is LNHNV and CDR2 YYDKDF (reference sequence). With V trimmed by 8 bases and J by 0 bases, 7 bases remained unmatched. The CDR3 DNA sequence: TGTGCCACCGCCCCGGGGGGAAGCTCCTACAATGAGCAGTTCTTC. Amino acids: CATAPGGSSYNEQFF.

The chain employs TRBV9 and TRBJ2-3; D perhaps matches TRBD2 (6 bases). CDR3 length: 16 residues. Per the germline V gene, CDR1 is SGDLS and CDR2 is YYNGEE. V lost 4 bases and J lost 0, with 15 bases in between. CDR3 in DNA: TGTGCCAGCAGCCCAAGCAGCGGGCCCAGCACAGATACGCAGTATTTT. Translation: CASSPSSGPSTDTQYF.

The chain links TRBV5-1 to TRBJ2-1; the match to TRBD1 covers 9 bases. The J call is in doubt because the DNA end fits TRBJ2-7 better. The CDR3 runs to 15 residues. Germline V gene sequence: CDR1 SGHRS, CDR2 YFSETQ. CDR3 coding DNA: TGCGCCAGCAGCTTGGCCGGGACAGGGTGGTACGAGCAGTACTTC. This sequence encodes CASSLAGTGWYEQYF.

The V and J genes are TRBV20-1 and TRBJ2-5, with TRBD2 identical over 13 bases. Per the germline V gene, CDR1 is DFQATT and CDR2 is SNEGSKA (reference sequence). Germline trimming cut 6 bases from V and 3 bases from J; bases unmatched to any gene: 10. The CDR3 length is 16 residues. As DNA, the CDR3 is TGCAGTGCAAACCAAGGGACTAGCGGGGAGAAAGAGACCCAGTACTTC. Amino acids: CSANQGTSGEKETQYF.

The chain combines TRBV9 with TRBJ2-1; TRBD2 matches 7 bases. Trimming cost V 3 bases and J 6 bases; bases outside gene matches: 6. The CDR3 consists of 14 residues. Per germline, CDR1 SGDLS and CDR2 YYNGEE. Here the CDR3 DNA reads TGTGCCAGCAGCGCTGACTGGGAGGGCAATGAGCAGTTCTTC. Encoded protein: CASSADWEGNEQFF. Filled out from reference TRBV9 and TRBJ2-1, the complete variable domain reads DSGVTQTPKHLITATGQRVTLRCSPRSGDLSVYWYQQSLDQGLQFLIQYYNGEERAKGNILERFSAQQFPDLHSELNLSSLELGDSALYFCASSADWEGNEQFFGPGTRLTVL.

J is TRBJ1-2 and V is TRBV20-1; TRBD1 matches 10 bases. V lost 5 bases and J lost 1; bases outside the gene matches: 10. Germline CDR1 is DFQATT and CDR2 is SNEGSKA (reference sequence). There are 16 residues in the CDR3. This CDR3 is CSAAGTGDSFNYGYTF. In DNA, the CDR3 is TGCAGTGCTGCCGGGACAGGGGATTCGTTTAACTATGGCTACACCTTC.